This TCR beta chain was sequenced during a study of shared clonotypes between healthy human individuals. The naive CD8 subset, CD45RO-negative cells positively selected for CCR7, excluded terminally differentiated effector memory CD45RA+ cells. The donors were all Caucasian adults (living in Nashville, Tennessee). V was shortened by 2 bases and J by 3 bases, with 17 bases between the two germline ends. CDR1 and CDR2 from the germline V gene are LGHNA and YSLEER. The CDR3 has 17 amino acids. TCRdb keeps only in-frame clones here, not all; method: immunoSEQ multiplex PCR. Of nearly 2 million clones listed, about 95% are singletons.

The source material was naive CD8+ T cells sorted from blood. This receptor was identified in a man younger than 35 in good health. The V gene is TRBV4-3, the J gene TRBJ2-1; possibly TRBD2 for D (5 bases). CDR3 nucleotides: TGCGCCAGCAGCCAAACGGAGTGGGAGTCCGTCTACAATGAGCAGTTCTTC. Protein sequence: CASSQTEWESVYNEQFF.